This T cell receptor beta chain stems from a study of cytomegalovirus exposure and HLA in healthy donors. Broader study findings: From TCR beta sequences, most subjects' HLA-A and HLA-B alleles were reportedly predicted accurately.

This clone was seen once. What it binds is not known. The PCR employed 60 Vbeta primers together with 13 Jbeta primers. TCRdb keeps only in-frame clones here, not all; method: immunoSEQ multiplex PCR. The profile shows about 180,000 clones, about four fifths of them singletons. Germline V gives CDR1 SNHLY, CDR2 FYNNEI. This CDR3 is 18 amino acids long. Trimming at V came to 4 bases and at J to 4 bases, leaving 9 bases not matched to a gene. The sample taken for sequencing was PBMCs. This sequence originates from a woman aged 18-30 years in good health and CMV-seropositive. The rearrangement links TRBV2 to TRBJ2-2, with 13 positions matching TRBD2. CDR3 coding DNA: TGTGCCAGCAGTGGCACACTAGCGGGGGGGCCGGGCACCGGGGAGCTGTTTTTT. Its protein is CASSGTLAGGPGTGELFF. Variable domain in full (rest from reference TRBV2 and TRBJ2-2): EPEVTQTPSHQVTQMGQEVILRCVPISNHLYFYWYRQILGQKVEFLVSFYNNEISEKSEIFDDQFSVERPDGSNFTLKIRSTKLEDSAMYFCASSGTLAGGPGTGELFFGEGSRLTVL.